The entry that follows covers one T cell receptor beta chain sequence. This entry is derived from a study of OX40 agonist ivuxolimab in advanced cancers. Study details: Patients received the agonistic anti-OX40 (CD134) antibody ivuxolimab.

Generated by immunoSEQ multiplex PCR, the TCRdb table keeps only in-frame clones and is missing some. The sample lists 50,000 or so clones, roughly 91% occurring once. The CDR3 sequence is 19 residues long. The V and J ends lost 0 bases and 0 bases, in that order; junction bases with no gene match: 14. Per the germline V gene, CDR1 is SGHKS and CDR2 is YYEKEE (reference sequence). The sequencing here drew on CD4+ or CD8+ T cells sorted from blood, taken in a trial of the OX40 agonist ivuxolimab. The clonotype was recovered from an adult with an advanced solid tumor such as melanoma, head and neck, liver or kidney cancer. The gene calls are TRBV5-5 and TRBJ2-7, with 8 bases matching TRBD1. In DNA form, the CDR3 reads TGTGCCAGCAGCTTGGTAAGGGACAGGTCTGTTTCCTTCTCCTACGAGCAGTACTTC. Residues: CASSLVRDRSVSFSYEQYF.